These 15 T cell receptor beta chains came from one sample sequenced in a study of identical twins. TCRdb independently ran MiXCR on the 5' RACE reads; one entry per CDR3 protein. The sample gives 1,800,000 or so distinct CDR3 sequences, around a third of which show up once; about 0.27% is in the top ten. Sequenced: cord blood. Receptor source: a newborn girl in good health.

The chain is built from TRBV5-1 and TRBJ2-7, with 7 bases fitting TRBD2. Germline V gives CDR1 SGHRS, CDR2 YFSETQ. V was clipped by 4 bases and J by 1 base; unmatched bases: 8. The CDR3 length is 15 residues. The CDR3 bases are TGCGCCAGCAGCCAGCATGGGGGGGGGTCCTACGAGCAGTACTTC. Protein: CASSQHGGGSYEQYF.

This clonotype was observed a few times. This chain uses TRBV4-2 with TRBJ2-3; 9 nucleotides line up with TRBD2. Losses at the gene ends were 0 bases for V and 1 base for J; bases not matched to a gene: 5. Germline-derived CDR1 and CDR2 are LGHNA and YNFKEQ. This CDR3 region has 17 residues. The CDR3 protein is CASSQDSASGGTDTQYF. DNA of the CDR3: TGTGCCAGCAGCCAAGATTCGGCTAGCGGGGGCACAGATACGCAGTATTTT.

The V gene is TRBV3-1, the J gene TRBJ1-2; no clear D gene. The V end lost 4 bases, the J end lost 7 bases, and 10 bases lay between the germline ends. CDR1 is LGHDT and CDR2 is YNNKEL in the germline V gene (reference sequence). CDR3 length equals 12 residues. CDR3 nucleotide sequence: TGTGCCAGCAGCCCGAACAAGGGTGGCTACACCTTC. Translating gives CASSPNKGGYTF.

This chain connects TRBV20-1 to TRBJ1-1, with a possible D match to TRBD1 (6 bases). Germline V lookup: CDR1 DFQATT, CDR2 SNEGSKA (reference sequence). The V end was cut by 1 base, the J end by 1 base, with 10 bases between. The CDR3 contains 14 residues. CDR3 protein: CSARGGAGNTEAFF. CDR3 sequence (DNA): TGCAGTGCTAGAGGGGGGGCAGGGAACACTGAAGCTTTCTTT.

The CDR3, as DNA: TGCGCCAGCAGCCACCTGGGACTAGCGGGAGGCCCGAACACCGGGGAGCTGTTTTTT. It is translated as CASSHLGLAGGPNTGELFF. The chain links TRBV4-1 to TRBJ2-2; TRBD2 matches 15 bases. This CDR3 spans 19 amino acids. The V gene's germline CDR1 is MGHRA and CDR2 YSYEKL. The junction had 5 bases not matched to a gene; V was cut back by 3 bases and J by 0 bases.

V is TRBV20-1 and J is TRBJ1-2, with 10 bases matching TRBD1. This CDR3 has 16 amino acids. V gave up 0 bases and J gave up 4 bases; unmatched junction bases: 8. The germline gives CDR1 DFQATT, CDR2 SNEGSKA (reference sequence). CDR3 amino acids: CSARDLGDRGGYGYTF. The CDR3 region has the DNA TGCAGTGCTAGAGATCTTGGGGACAGGGGAGGCTATGGCTACACCTTC.

The rearrangement links TRBV5-6 to TRBJ1-5; no firm D call. The germline V gene encodes CDR1 SGHDT and CDR2 YYEEEE. This CDR3 region has 15 residues. The V end was cut by 2 bases, the J end by 0 bases, with 9 bases between. The CDR3 DNA reads as TGTGCCAGCAGCTTTCGACGGAATAGCAATCAGCCCCAGCATTTT. Its protein is CASSFRRNSNQPQHF.

The gene calls are TRBV9 and TRBJ2-6; no reliable D call. The V and J ends lost 3 bases and 0 bases respectively, with 10 bases between them. The CDR3 consists of 16 residues. The germline gives CDR1 SGDLS, CDR2 YYNGEE. The DNA of the CDR3 is TGTGCCAGCAGCGCATTACCCGTCTCTGGGGCCAACGTCCTGACTTTC. Its translation: CASSALPVSGANVLTF.

The V and J genes are TRBV24-1 and TRBJ2-1; unclear D gene. Looked up from germline, CDR1 is KGHDR and CDR2 is SFDVKD. Trimming took off 1 base at V and 0 bases at J, with 9 bases between the two ends. The CDR3 spans 16 residues. The chain's CDR3 is CATSDFIFSSYNEQFF. The DNA of the CDR3 is TGTGCCACCAGTGATTTTATCTTCTCCTCCTACAATGAGCAGTTCTTC.

There are a few counts of this clonotype. The V call is TRBV6-1, the J call TRBJ1-2, with 10 nucleotides matching TRBD1. J lost 4 bases, V lost 6 bases, and 5 bases had no gene match. This CDR3 has 14 amino acids. Germline V gene lookup returns CDR1 MNHNS and CDR2 SASEGT. The CDR3 spells CASSLTGGVYGYTF. In DNA form, the CDR3 reads TGTGCCAGCAGCTTGACAGGGGGCGTCTATGGCTACACCTTC.

This chain joins TRBV20-1 and TRBJ1-2; no clear D. In germline, CDR1 is DFQATT, CDR2 SNEGSKA (reference sequence). The CDR3 has 13 residues. The ends were cut back, 5 bases at V and 1 base at J, with 11 bases in the middle. The CDR3 protein is CSAHSQLNYGYTF. The CDR3 DNA sequence: TGCAGTGCTCACAGCCAGCTTAACTATGGCTACACCTTC.

This clonotype was counted a few times. CDR3 coding DNA: TGCGCCAGCAGCCAATACCAAACCGGGACTACCACGAATGAGCAGTTCTTC. Protein sequence: CASSQYQTGTTTNEQFF. The chain links TRBV4-1 to TRBJ2-1, with TRBD2 matching 7 bases. The germline gives CDR1 MGHRA, CDR2 YSYEKL. V trimming: 2 bases; J trimming: 7 bases; junction bases outside the gene matches: 14. The CDR3 contains 17 residues.

This chain uses TRBV5-6 with TRBJ2-1; possible D gene TRBD2, 6 bases. The germline V and J ends were trimmed by 3 bases and 3 bases, with 19 bases remaining between them. Germline CDR1 and CDR2: SGHDT and YYEEEE. The CDR3 loop spans 17 amino acids. Here the CDR3 reads CASSSPLRERGYNEQFF. In DNA form, the CDR3 reads TGTGCCAGCAGCTCACCATTACGGGAGAGGGGCTACAATGAGCAGTTCTTC.

This clonotype was detected only a few times. V usage is TRBV9 and J usage is TRBJ2-7; the match to TRBD1 covers 11 bases. Germline V gene data show CDR1 as SGDLS and CDR2 as YYNGEE. The V and J ends lost 2 bases and 2 bases, in that order; junction bases with no gene match: 6. The CDR3 runs 16 residues. This CDR3 is CASSVDPGQGAYEQYF. DNA for the CDR3: TGTGCCAGCAGCGTGGATCCGGGACAGGGGGCCTACGAGCAGTACTTC.

There are many counts of this clonotype. The rearrangement links TRBV2 to TRBJ2-7, with D unclear. Trimming pared 2 bases from V and 2 bases from J, leaving 7 bases between. The CDR3 sequence is 13 residues long. Per the germline V gene, CDR1 is SNHLY and CDR2 is FYNNEI. The CDR3: CASSEKGPYEQYF. CDR3 bases: TGTGCCAGCAGTGAAAAGGGTCCCTACGAGCAGTACTTC.